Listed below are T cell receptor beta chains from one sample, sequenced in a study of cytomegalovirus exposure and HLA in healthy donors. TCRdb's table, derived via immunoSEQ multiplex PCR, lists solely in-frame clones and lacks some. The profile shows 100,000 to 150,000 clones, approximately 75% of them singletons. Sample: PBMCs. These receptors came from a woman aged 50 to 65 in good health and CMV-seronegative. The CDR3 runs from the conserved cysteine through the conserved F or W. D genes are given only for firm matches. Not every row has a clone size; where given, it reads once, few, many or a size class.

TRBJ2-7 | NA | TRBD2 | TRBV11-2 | TGTGCCAGCAGCTTAGTGGGGGCGGGGGGCTACGAGCAGTACTTC | CASSLVGAGGYEQYF
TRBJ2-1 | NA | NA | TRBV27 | TGTGCCAGCAGTTTATCAAGGGAGGAGCAGTTCTTC | CASSLSREEQFF
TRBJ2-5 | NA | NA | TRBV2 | TGTGCCAGCAGTGAGGATTTGGCGGTGGCACAAGAGACCCAGTACTTC | CASSEDLAVAQETQYF
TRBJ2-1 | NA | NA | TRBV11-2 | TGTGCCAGCAACGCCTTCGGGGGGCGGGGATACAATGAGCAGTTCTTC | CASNAFGGRGYNEQFF
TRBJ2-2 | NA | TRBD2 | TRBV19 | TGTGCCAGTAGTATAGGCGCTAGCGGCTTCACCGGGGAGCTGTTTTTT | CASSIGASGFTGELFF
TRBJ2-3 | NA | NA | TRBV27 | TGTGCCAGCAGTTTAGGGGGCAGCCCCTCAGATACGCAGTATTTT | CASSLGGSPSDTQYF
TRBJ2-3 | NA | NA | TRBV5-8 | TGTGCCAGCAGCTTGGACGGGACTAGCACAGATACGCAGTATTTT | CASSLDGTSTDTQYF
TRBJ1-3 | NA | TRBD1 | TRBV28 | TGTGCCAGCAGCACACAGGGGGCTATTGGCGGAAACACCATATATTTT | CASSTQGAIGGNTIYF
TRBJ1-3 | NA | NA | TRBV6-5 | TGTGCCAGCAGTTACGGGTCGGGCTCTGGAAACACCATATATTTT | CASSYGSGSGNTIYF
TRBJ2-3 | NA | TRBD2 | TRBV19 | TGTGCCAGTAGCCCATCTAGCGGGAGGTCCGGGGGCACAGATACGCAGTATTTT | CASSPSSGRSGGTDTQYF
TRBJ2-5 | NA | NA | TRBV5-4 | TGTGCCAGCAGAGATCCCGGGACACCCCAAGAGACCCAGTACTTC | CASRDPGTPQETQYF
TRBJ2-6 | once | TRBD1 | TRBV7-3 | TGTGCCAGCAGCTTCACCGGGACAGGGGTTGAAGGGGCCAACGTCCTGACTTTC | CASSFTGTGVEGANVLTF
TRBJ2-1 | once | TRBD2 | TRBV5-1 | TGCGCCAGCAGCCCTACTAGCGGCGCCTACAATGAGCAGTTCTTC | CASSPTSGAYNEQFF
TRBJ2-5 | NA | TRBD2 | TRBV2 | TGTGCCAGCAGGAACGGACTAGCGGGAGCAAAAGAGACCCAGTACTTC | CASRNGLAGAKETQYF
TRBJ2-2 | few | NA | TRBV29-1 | TGCAGCGCAACTAGCACGAACACCGGGGAGCTGTTTTTT | CSATSTNTGELFF
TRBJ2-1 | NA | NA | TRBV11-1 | TGTGCCAGCAGCCCCGAGGGTAGCGGCAGCTCCTACAATGAGCAGTTCTTC | CASSPEGSGSSYNEQFF